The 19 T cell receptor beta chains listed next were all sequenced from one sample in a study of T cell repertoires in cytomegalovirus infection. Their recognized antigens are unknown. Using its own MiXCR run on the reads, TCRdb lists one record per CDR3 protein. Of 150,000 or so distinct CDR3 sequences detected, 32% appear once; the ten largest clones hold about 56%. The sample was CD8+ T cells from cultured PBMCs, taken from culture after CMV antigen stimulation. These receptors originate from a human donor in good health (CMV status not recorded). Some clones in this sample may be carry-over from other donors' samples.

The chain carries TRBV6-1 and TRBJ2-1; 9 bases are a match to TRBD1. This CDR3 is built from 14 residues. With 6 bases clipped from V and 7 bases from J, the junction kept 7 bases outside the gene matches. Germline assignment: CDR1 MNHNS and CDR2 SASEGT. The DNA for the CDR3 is TGTGCCAGCAGGGCGACAGGGGGGAGGAATGAGCAGTTCTTC. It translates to CASRATGGRNEQFF.

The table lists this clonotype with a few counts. CDR3 nucleotide sequence: TGTGCCAGCAGCTTTGGGGGACGCGAGGCCAATGAGCAGTTCTTC. This codes for CASSFGGREANEQFF. The gene calls are TRBV7-2 and TRBJ2-1; the D call may be TRBD1 or TRBD2 (5 bases each). Germline CDR1 SGHTA, CDR2 FQGNSA. The length of the CDR3 is 15 residues. Trimming removed 3 bases from V and 6 bases from J, with 15 bases in between.

CDR3 region: CASSLRASGGSWAYEQYF. The CDR3 bases are TGTGCCAGCAGCTTGAGAGCTAGCGGGGGGTCCTGGGCCTACGAGCAGTACTTC. The V call is TRBV5-6, the J call TRBJ2-7; 11 bases are shared with TRBD2. In germline, CDR1 is SGHDT, CDR2 YYEEEE. This CDR3 spans 18 amino acids. The V and J ends lost 1 base and 2 bases, in that order; junction bases with no gene match: 11. The full variable domain, completed using reference TRBV5-6 and TRBJ2-7, is DAGVTQSPTHLIKTRGQQVTLRCSPKSGHDTVSWYQQALGQGPQFIFQYYEEEERQRGNFPDRFSGHQFPNYSSELNVNALLLGDSALYLCASSLRASGGSWAYEQYFGPGTRLTVT.

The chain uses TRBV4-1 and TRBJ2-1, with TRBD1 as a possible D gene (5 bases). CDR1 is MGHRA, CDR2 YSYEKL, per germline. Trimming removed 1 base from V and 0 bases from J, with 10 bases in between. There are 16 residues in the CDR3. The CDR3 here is CASSQGRGRSYNEQFF. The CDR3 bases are TGCGCCAGCAGCCAAGGAAGGGGTCGCTCCTACAATGAGCAGTTCTTC.

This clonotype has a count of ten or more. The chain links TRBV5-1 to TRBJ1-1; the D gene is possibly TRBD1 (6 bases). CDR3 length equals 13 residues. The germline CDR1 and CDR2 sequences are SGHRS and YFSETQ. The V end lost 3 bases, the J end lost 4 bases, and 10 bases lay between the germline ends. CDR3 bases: TGCGCCAGCAGCTATAGCAGGGGCACTGAAGCTTTCTTT. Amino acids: CASSYSRGTEAFF.

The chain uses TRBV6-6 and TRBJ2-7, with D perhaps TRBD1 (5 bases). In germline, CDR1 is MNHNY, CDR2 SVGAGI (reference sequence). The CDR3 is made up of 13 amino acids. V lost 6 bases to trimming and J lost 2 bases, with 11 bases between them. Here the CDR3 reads CASSSDRTYEQYF. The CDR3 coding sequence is TGTGCCAGCAGCTCAGACAGAACCTACGAGCAGTACTTC.

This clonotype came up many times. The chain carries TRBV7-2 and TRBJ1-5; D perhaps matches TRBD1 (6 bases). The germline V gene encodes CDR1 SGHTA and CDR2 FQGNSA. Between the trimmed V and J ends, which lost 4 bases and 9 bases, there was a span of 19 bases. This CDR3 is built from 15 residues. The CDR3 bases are TGTGCCAGCAGCTCTAGGGGGGGGACGGACGGGCCCCAGCATTTT. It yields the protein CASSSRGGTDGPQHF.

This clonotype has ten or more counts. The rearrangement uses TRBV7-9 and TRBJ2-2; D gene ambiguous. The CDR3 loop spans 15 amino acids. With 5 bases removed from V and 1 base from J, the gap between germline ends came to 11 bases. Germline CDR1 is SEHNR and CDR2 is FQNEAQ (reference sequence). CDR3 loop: CASSPNLRNTGELFF. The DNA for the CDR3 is TGTGCCAGCAGCCCGAACCTTCGGAACACCGGGGAGCTGTTTTTT.

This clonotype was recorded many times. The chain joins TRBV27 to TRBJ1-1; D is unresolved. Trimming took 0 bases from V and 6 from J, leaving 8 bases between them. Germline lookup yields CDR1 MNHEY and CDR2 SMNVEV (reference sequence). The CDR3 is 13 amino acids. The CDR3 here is CASSLSKGAEAFF. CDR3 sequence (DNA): TGTGCCAGCAGTTTATCTAAGGGTGCTGAAGCTTTCTTT.

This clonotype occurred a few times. CDR3 coding DNA: TGCGCCAGCAGCCAAGATCGGAGCGGGGGGGCCAATGAGCAGTTCTTC. This encodes CASSQDRSGGANEQFF. V gene TRBV4-1 combines with J gene TRBJ2-1; 10 bases map to TRBD2. This CDR3 is 16 amino acids long. Germline trimming cut 0 bases from V and 6 bases from J; bases unmatched to any gene: 5. Germline CDR1 is MGHRA and CDR2 is YSYEKL.

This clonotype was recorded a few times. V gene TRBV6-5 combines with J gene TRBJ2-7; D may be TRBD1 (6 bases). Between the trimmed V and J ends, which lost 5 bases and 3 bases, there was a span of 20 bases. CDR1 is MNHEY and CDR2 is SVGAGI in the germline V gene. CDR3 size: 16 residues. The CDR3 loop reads CASSTLSGTISYEQYF. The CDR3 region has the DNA TGTGCCAGCAGTACCCTTTCCGGGACAATTAGCTACGAGCAGTACTTC.

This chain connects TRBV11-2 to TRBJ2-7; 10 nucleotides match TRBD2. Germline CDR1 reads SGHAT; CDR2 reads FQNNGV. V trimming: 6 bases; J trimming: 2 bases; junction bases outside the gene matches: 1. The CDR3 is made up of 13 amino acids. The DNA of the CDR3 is TGTGCCAGCAGTAGCGGGGGGCCCTACGAGCAGTACTTC. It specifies CASSSGGPYEQYF.

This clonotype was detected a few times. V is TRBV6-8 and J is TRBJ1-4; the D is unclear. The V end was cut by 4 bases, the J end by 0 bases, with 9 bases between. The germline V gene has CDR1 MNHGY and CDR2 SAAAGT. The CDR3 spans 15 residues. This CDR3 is CASSWSAATNEKLFF. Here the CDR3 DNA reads TGTGCCAGCAGTTGGTCAGCCGCAACTAATGAAAAACTGTTTTTT.

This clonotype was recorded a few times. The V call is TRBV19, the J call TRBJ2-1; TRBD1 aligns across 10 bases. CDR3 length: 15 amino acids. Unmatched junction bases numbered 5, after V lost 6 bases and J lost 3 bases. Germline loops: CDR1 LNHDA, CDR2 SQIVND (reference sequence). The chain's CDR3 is CASSTGTGVYNEQFF. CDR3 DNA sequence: TGTGCCAGTAGCACCGGGACAGGGGTCTACAATGAGCAGTTCTTC.

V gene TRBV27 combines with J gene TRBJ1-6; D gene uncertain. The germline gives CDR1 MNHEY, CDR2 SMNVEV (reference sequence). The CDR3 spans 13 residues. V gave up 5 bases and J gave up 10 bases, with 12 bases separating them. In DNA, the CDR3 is TGTGCCAGCAGTCCCGTTCCCTGGTCACCCCTCCACTTT. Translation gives CASSPVPWSPLHF.

The CDR3 sequence is CASSYHASGSNYGYTF. Written as DNA, the CDR3 is TGTGCCAGCAGTTATCATGCTTCAGGGTCTAACTATGGCTACACCTTC. V gene TRBV6-6 combines with J gene TRBJ1-2, with D maybe TRBD1 (5 bases). The CDR3 length is 16 residues. Germline-derived CDR1 and CDR2 are MNHNY and SVGAGI (reference sequence). The V end lost 3 bases, the J end lost 0 bases, and 14 bases lay between the germline ends.

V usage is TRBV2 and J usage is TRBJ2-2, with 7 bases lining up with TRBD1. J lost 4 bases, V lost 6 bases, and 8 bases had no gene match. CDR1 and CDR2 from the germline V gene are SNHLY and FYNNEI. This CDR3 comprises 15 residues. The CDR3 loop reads CASSKTGFGTGELFF. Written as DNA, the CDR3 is TGTGCCAGCAGCAAGACAGGGTTTGGCACCGGGGAGCTGTTTTTT.

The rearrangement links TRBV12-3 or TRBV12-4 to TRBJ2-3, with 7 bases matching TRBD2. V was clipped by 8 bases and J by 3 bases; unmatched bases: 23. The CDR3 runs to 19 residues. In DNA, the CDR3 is TGTGCCAGCGCCCTTTTCGCAGGGCTGGCTAGCGGAGGGACAGATACGCAGTATTTT. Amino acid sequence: CASALFAGLASGGTDTQYF.

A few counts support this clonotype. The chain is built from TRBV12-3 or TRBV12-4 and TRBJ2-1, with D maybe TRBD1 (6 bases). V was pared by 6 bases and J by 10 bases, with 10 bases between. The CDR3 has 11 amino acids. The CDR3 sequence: CASSTGLEQFF. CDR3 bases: TGTGCCAGCAGCACAGGGTTAGAGCAGTTCTTC.